This T cell receptor beta chain was captured in a study of cytomegalovirus exposure and HLA in healthy donors. Study-wide results and limits: Overall, approximately 150 TCR beta chains were annotated as cytomegalovirus-associated.

In the case of this clone: Its antigen is undetermined.

The table came from immunoSEQ multiplex PCR; TCRdb's copy has only in-frame clones and leaves some out. Among roughly 150,000 clones, just over 90% were seen once, and the ten largest hold about 0.64%. The CDR3 is 17 residues long. CDR1 KGHSH and CDR2 LQKENI come from the germline V gene. The ends were cut back, 0 bases at V and 0 bases at J, with 12 bases in the middle. It was the 120-subject validation cohort, separate from the roughly 700-subject first cohort, to which the donors belonged. The sequenced sample consisted of PBMCs. This TCR derives from a man aged 18 to 29 in good health and CMV-seronegative. The rearrangement links TRBV18 to TRBJ2-1; D is possibly TRBD2 (6 bases). The CDR3 protein is CASSPPGFGSSYNEQFF. The CDR3 DNA is TGTGCCAGCTCACCACCTGGGTTCGGGAGCTCCTACAATGAGCAGTTCTTC.